Listed below are T cell receptor beta chains from one sample, sequenced in a study of cytomegalovirus exposure and HLA in healthy donors. Using immunoSEQ multiplex PCR, the repertoire was profiled, and TCRdb retains in-frame clones only, with some absent. This table has 150,000 to 200,000 clones, 82% appearing once. The sample was PBMCs. The receptors were sampled from a girl aged 2-10 years in good health and CMV-seropositive. CDR3s include the opening cysteine and the closing phenylalanine or tryptophan. The D gene is left open where the match is weak. Clone size is shown for a subset of rows, as once, few, many or a class of expanded clone.

D	size	J	V	DNA	CDR3
NA	few	TRBJ2-1	TRBV6-5	TGTGCCAGCAGCCCCGGGGGTAGCGGACACAATGAGCAGTTCTTC	CASSPGGSGHNEQFF
NA	NA	TRBJ1-1	TRBV7-9	TGTGCCAGCAGCTTCGACCGCCCCAGGGGGAACACTGAAGCTTTCTTT	CASSFDRPRGNTEAFF
NA	NA	TRBJ2-7	TRBV5-1	TGCGCCAGTAGTTTTGACAGCTACGAGCAGTACTTC	CASSFDSYEQYF
NA	NA	TRBJ1-2	TRBV2	TGTGCCAGCTCTCCCGGGGGGAGCAACACCTTC	CASSPGGSNTF
TRBD2	once	TRBJ2-5	TRBV7-9	TGTGCCAGCAGCTTAGTCCCGGGACTAGGAGGGTCAGAGACCCAGTACTTC	CASSLVPGLGGSETQYF
NA	NA	TRBJ2-1	TRBV28	TGTGCCAGCAGTCTCAGGGTTCCCTACAATGAGCAGTTCTTC	CASSLRVPYNEQFF
NA	NA	TRBJ1-2	TRBV28	TGTGCCAGCAGCCCTCGGGTAGGATATGGCTACACCTTC	CASSPRVGYGYTF
NA	NA	TRBJ1-1	TRBV27	TGTGCCAGCAGTCCTGGACTTTCGAACACTGAAGCTTTCTTT	CASSPGLSNTEAFF
NA	NA	TRBJ1-5	TRBV6-1	TGTGCCAGCAGTGAAGGGGTAGGGGACAATCAGCCCCAGCATTTT	CASSEGVGDNQPQHF
TRBD2	NA	TRBJ2-1	TRBV20-1	TGCAGTCCTAGCGGGAGTAAAGCGGAGTTCTTC	CSPSGSKAEFF
NA	NA	TRBJ1-4	TRBV27	TGTGCCAGCAGTTGGAGGGCTGATGAAAAACTGTTTTTT	CASSWRADEKLFF
NA	NA	TRBJ1-1	TRBV6-1	TGTGCCAGCAGTGATCTGACAGTGATGAACACTGAAGCTTTCTTT	CASSDLTVMNTEAFF
TRBD2	NA	TRBJ2-7	TRBV19	TGTGCCAGTAGATCCGGGAGGCTTGACGAGCAGTACTTC	CASRSGRLDEQYF
TRBD1	NA	TRBJ2-5	TRBV11-2	TGTGCCAGCAGCCGGGGACAGTTCCAAGAGACCCAGTACTTC	CASSRGQFQETQYF
NA	NA	TRBJ2-7	TRBV6-1	TGTGCCAGCATTTCAGGGGCAGGCGAGCAGTACTTC	CASISGAGEQYF
TRBD2	NA	TRBJ2-3	TRBV29-1	TGCAGCGTTGAATCCCTAGCGGGACCCCTGGGAGATACGCAGTATTTT	CSVESLAGPLGDTQYF
TRBD1	few	TRBJ1-5	TRBV6-4	TGTGCCAGCAGTGAACAGGGGGGGAGCAATCAGCCCCAGCATTTT	CASSEQGGSNQPQHF
TRBD2	NA	TRBJ2-7	TRBV4-1	TGCGCCAGCAGCCTGGCTGGACAATCGGGAGGAGGGGAGCAGTACTTC	CASSLAGQSGGGEQYF
TRBD2	NA	TRBJ2-7	TRBV30	TGTGCCTGGGCCCCCTCTTCGCGGGAGGGCCTTTACTACGAGCAGTACTTC	CAWAPSSREGLYYEQYF
NA	NA	TRBJ1-2	TRBV30	TGTGCCTGGAGCCCGTACGGGGAGGGGTCTTACTATGGCTACACCTTC	CAWSPYGEGSYYGYTF
NA	NA	TRBJ2-2	TRBV5-1	TGCGCCACCCAACCTAGCGATTCCGGGGAGCTGTTTTTT	CATQPSDSGELFF
NA	NA	TRBJ2-7	TRBV4-2	TGTGCCAGCAGCCAAGAAGGACCGGCAGGGCCCTCCTACGAGCAGTACTTC	CASSQEGPAGPSYEQYF
TRBD1	NA	TRBJ1-1	TRBV4-2	TGTGCCAGCAGGGGACAGGGTAGCACTGAAGCTTTCTTT	CASRGQGSTEAFF
NA	NA	TRBJ1-2	TRBV19	TGTGCCAGTAGGCCTAAATTTGATCCGGATGGCTACACCTTC	CASRPKFDPDGYTF
NA	NA	TRBJ2-3	TRBV7-2	TGTGCCAGCAGCTTAGGGCTCCGAGGGACAGATACGCAGTATTTT	CASSLGLRGTDTQYF
TRBD1	NA	TRBJ2-7	TRBV7-7	TGTGCTAGCAGCCCCGGACAGGCAGCAACCTACGAGCAGTACTTC	CASSPGQAATYEQYF
TRBD2	NA	TRBJ2-1	TRBV27	TGTGCCAGCAGCCCTCTACAGCCACTAGCGGCCCCCAATGAGCAGTTCTTC	CASSPLQPLAAPNEQFF
NA	NA	TRBJ2-5	TRBV29-1	TGCAGCGTTGAAGTGGTCCCCAGCGACCCAGAGACCCAGTACTTC	CSVEVVPSDPETQYF
TRBD1	NA	TRBJ1-2	TRBV6-5	TGTGCCAGCAGTGATAACGGACAGGGCAGTGGCTACACCTTC	CASSDNGQGSGYTF
NA	few	TRBJ1-5	TRBV23-1	TGCGCCAGCAGTCTGGTGTCAGGGGAGAATCAGCCCCAGCATTTT	CASSLVSGENQPQHF
NA	NA	TRBJ2-5	TRBV4-1	TGCGCCAGCAGCCCGCGGGACCTAGAGACCCAGTACTTC	CASSPRDLETQYF
NA	NA	TRBJ2-6	TRBV4-1	TGCGCCAGCAGCTCCATAGTGTCTGGGGCCAACGTCCTGACTTTC	CASSSIVSGANVLTF
TRBD2	few	TRBJ2-1	TRBV29-1	TGCAGCGTGCTGACTAGCGGGGAAGGAGGGGGTGAGCAGTTCTTC	CSVLTSGEGGGEQFF
NA	NA	TRBJ2-6	TRBV5-1	TGCGCCAGCAGCTTGGGGGCTGGGGCCAACGTCCTAACTTTC	CASSLGAGANVLTF
NA	NA	TRBJ2-5	TRBV6-5	TGTGCCAGCAGTTTTTCCAGGGGAGAGACCCAGTACTTC	CASSFSRGETQYF
NA	NA	TRBJ2-3	TRBV6-4	TGTGCCTCCGGAAGGGGGAGTACAGATACGCAGTATTTT	CASGRGSTDTQYF
TRBD1	NA	TRBJ2-7	TRBV19	TGTGCCAGTAGTACCGCCCTGGGACAGGGGTACGAGCAGTACTTC	CASSTALGQGYEQYF
NA	NA	TRBJ2-7	TRBV15	TGTGCCACCAGCAGAGCGTACAGAGACTACGAGCAGTACTTC	CATSRAYRDYEQYF
NA	once	TRBJ1-5	TRBV18	TGTGCCAGCTCACCGGGAGGCAATCAGCCCCAGCATTTT	CASSPGGNQPQHF
TRBD2	NA	TRBJ2-1	TRBV28	TGTGCCAGCAGCCCACTAGCGACAGCCTATGAGCAGTTCTTC	CASSPLATAYEQFF
TRBD2	NA	TRBJ2-3	TRBV6-4	TGTGCCAGCAGTGATTCGGGGGGAGGAACAGATACGCAGTATTTT	CASSDSGGGTDTQYF
NA	NA	TRBJ2-3	TRBV5-4	TGTGCCAGCAGCCTCAGCGGCACTAGCACAGATACGCAGTATTTT	CASSLSGTSTDTQYF
NA	NA	TRBJ2-2	TRBV30	TGTGCCTTCATTCCAGCAGGGGGGCAGGTCGGGGAGCTGTTTTTT	CAFIPAGGQVGELFF
TRBD1	NA	TRBJ1-2	TRBV30	TGTGCCTGGAGTGACCACCGGGACAGGGAGTATGGCTACACCTTC	CAWSDHRDREYGYTF
TRBD1	NA	TRBJ1-1	TRBV30	TGTGCCTGGGGGGACAGTGCGGACACTGAAGCTTTCTTT	CAWGDSADTEAFF
NA	NA	TRBJ2-7	TRBV7-6	TGTGCCAGCGCCGGGAGTCGAACGGGCGAGCAGTACTTC	CASAGSRTGEQYF
TRBD1	few	TRBJ1-1	TRBV30	TGTGCCTGGCGACAGGGGAACACTGAAGCTTTCTTT	CAWRQGNTEAFF
TRBD2	NA	TRBJ2-3	TRBV10-3	TGTGCCATCAGTGAGATCCGGGAGGGCCTGACAGATACGCAGTATTTT	CAISEIREGLTDTQYF
NA	NA	TRBJ2-7	TRBV28	TGTGCCAGCAGCGCCTTCTACTACGAGCAGTACTTC	CASSAFYYEQYF
NA	NA	TRBJ2-3	TRBV7-2	TGTGCCAGCAGCTTCAGACAGGTCACAGATACGCAGTATTTT	CASSFRQVTDTQYF
NA	NA	TRBJ1-2	TRBV30	TGTGCCTGGAGTGGGGCAGGCTACTATGGCTACACCTTC	CAWSGAGYYGYTF
NA	NA	TRBJ1-4	TRBV27	TGTGCCAGCAGGTTACAGGGAGGGGGAATTACAACTAATGAAAAACTGTTTTTT	CASRLQGGGITTNEKLFF